The clone carrying this T cell receptor (beta chain) was seen many times. No antigen is known for it. This specimen comes from a study of regulatory T cells in long-lasting Graves disease. General study findings and limits: The persistent group shared around 2,700 public clonotypes, more than the roughly 970 shared by new patients.

Regarding time point: newly diagnosed GD, antithyroid drugs for less than 3 months. From PBMCs, RNA was extracted and then used to make the TCR library. The CDR3 is 17 amino acids. V shed 5 bases and J 3 bases; nucleotides not matched to a gene: 11. Germline-derived CDR1 and CDR2 are MDHEN and SYDVKM. Arm-PCR of CDR3 regions and iRepertoire HTBI primers were used to build TCR beta libraries. TCRdb fed the multiplex PCR reads into MiXCR, producing one record per CDR3 protein. The sample consists of over 350,000 distinct CDR3 sequences, approximately 15% of them appearing once. The same data also went into a second study, on T cells in Graves' hyperthyroidism and ophthalmopathy.

The rearrangement joins TRBV28 to TRBJ2-7; 12 bases match TRBD1. The sequenced sample was peripheral blood mononuclear cells (PBMCs), obtained at new diagnosis, from a patient treated with antithyroid drugs. This TCR was recovered from a woman between 50 and 59 years old with Graves disease. The CDR3 spells CASSGDRGLVADYEQYF. The DNA of the CDR3 is TGTGCCAGCAGTGGGGACAGGGGGCTCGTCGCCGACTACGAGCAGTACTTC. Combining the CDR3 with reference TRBV28 and TRBJ2-7 gives the whole variable domain DVKVTQSSRYLVKRTGEKVFLECVQDMDHENMFWYRQDPGLGLRLIYFSYDVKMKEKGDIPEGYSVSREKKERFSLILESASTNQTSMYLCASSGDRGLVADYEQYFGPGTRLTVT.